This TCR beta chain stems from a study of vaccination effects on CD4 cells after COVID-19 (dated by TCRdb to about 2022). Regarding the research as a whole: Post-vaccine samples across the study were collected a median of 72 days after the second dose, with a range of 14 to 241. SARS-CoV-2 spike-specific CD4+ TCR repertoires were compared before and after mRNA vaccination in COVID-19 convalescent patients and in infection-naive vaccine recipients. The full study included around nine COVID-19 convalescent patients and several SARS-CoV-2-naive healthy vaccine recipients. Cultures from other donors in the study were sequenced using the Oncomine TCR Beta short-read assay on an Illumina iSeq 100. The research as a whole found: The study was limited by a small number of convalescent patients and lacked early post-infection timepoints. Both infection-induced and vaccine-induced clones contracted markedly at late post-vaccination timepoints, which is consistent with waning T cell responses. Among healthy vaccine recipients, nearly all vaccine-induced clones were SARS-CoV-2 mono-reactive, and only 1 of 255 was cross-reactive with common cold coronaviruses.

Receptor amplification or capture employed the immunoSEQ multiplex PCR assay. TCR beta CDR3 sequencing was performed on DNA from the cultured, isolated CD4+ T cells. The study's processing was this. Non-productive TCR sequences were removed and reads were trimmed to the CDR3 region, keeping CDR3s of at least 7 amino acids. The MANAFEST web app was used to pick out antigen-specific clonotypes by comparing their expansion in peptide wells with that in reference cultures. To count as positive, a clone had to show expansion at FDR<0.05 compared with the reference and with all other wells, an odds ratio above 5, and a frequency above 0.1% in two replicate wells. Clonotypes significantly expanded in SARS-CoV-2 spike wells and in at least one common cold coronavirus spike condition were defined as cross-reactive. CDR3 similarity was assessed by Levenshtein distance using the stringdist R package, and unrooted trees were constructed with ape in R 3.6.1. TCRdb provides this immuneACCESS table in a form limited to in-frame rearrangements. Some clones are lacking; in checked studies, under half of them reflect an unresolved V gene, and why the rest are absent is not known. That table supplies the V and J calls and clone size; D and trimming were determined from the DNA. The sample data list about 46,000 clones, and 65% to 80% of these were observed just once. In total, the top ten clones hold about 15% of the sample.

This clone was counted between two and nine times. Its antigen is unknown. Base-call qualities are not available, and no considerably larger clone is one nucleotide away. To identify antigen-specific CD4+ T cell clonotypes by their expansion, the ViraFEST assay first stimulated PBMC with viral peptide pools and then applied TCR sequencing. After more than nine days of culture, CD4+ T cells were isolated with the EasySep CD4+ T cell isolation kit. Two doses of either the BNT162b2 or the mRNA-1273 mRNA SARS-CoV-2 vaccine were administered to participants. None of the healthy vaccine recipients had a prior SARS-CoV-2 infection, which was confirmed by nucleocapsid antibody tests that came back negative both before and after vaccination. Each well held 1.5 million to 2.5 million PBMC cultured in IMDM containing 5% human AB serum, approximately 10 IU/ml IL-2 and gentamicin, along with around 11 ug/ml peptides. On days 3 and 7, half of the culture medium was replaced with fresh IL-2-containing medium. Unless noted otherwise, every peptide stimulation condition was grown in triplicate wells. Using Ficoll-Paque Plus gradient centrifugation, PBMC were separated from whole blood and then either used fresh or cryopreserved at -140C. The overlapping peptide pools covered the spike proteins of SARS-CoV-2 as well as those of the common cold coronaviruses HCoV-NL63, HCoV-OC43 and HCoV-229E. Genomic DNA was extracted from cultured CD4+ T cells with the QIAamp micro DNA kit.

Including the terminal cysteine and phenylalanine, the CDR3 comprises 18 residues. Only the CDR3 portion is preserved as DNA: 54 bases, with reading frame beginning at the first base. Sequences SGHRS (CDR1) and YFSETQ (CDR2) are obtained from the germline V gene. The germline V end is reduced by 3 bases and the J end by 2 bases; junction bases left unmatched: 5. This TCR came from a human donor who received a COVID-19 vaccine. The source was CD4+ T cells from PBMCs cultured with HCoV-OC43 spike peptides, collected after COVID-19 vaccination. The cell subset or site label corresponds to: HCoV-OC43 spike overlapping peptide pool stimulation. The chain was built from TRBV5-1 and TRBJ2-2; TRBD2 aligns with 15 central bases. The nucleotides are TGCGCCAGCAGCTACGGGACTAGCGGGGGGCCTAACACCGGGGAGCTGTTTTTT. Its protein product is CASSYGTSGGPNTGELFF.